Following are 7 T cell receptor beta chains from one sample sequenced in a study of post-analysis software for immune sequencing data. Study findings and constraints: Relative to controls, patients had a few TRBV segments at higher frequency, with TRBV5-6, TRBV5-1 and TRBV20-1 among these.

No cognate antigen is known for these TCRs. TCR beta cDNA libraries had unique molecular identifiers. Each CDR3 protein gets one entry after TCRdb re-called the PCR reads with MiXCR. Here the sample spans over 250,000 distinct CDR3 sequences, 36% being singletons. Sequencing was done on a sample of blood. The receptors shown here come from a girl aged 5 to 17 with multiple sclerosis.

Ten or more counts support this clonotype. This chain joins TRBV7-8 and TRBJ2-7; perhaps TRBD1 as D (6 bases). The CDR3 sequence is 15 residues long. V lost 5 bases to trimming and J lost 3 bases, with 17 bases between them. Germline values: CDR1 SGHVS, CDR2 FQNEAQ. This CDR3 is CASSVPGTSSYEQYF. CDR3 coding DNA: TGTGCCAGCAGCGTCCCCGGGACATCGAGCTACGAGCAGTACTTC.

This clonotype appeared a few times. This clone may be a read error of a much larger clone one base away. V is TRBV27 and J is TRBJ2-1, with D possibly called TRBD1 or TRBD2 (6 bases each). Germline V gene data show CDR1 as MNHEY and CDR2 as SMNVEV (reference sequence). The germline V and J ends were trimmed by 4 bases and 7 bases, with 14 bases remaining between them. The CDR3 is 14 amino acids. DNA of the CDR3: TGTGCCAGCAGTTGCGGACGGGGGACAAATGAGCAGTTCTTC. This translates into CASSCGRGTNEQFF.

The rearrangement links TRBV6-2 or TRBV6-3 to TRBJ1-2; 8 positions match TRBD1. The ends lost 6 bases at V and 6 bases at J; junction bases unmatched: 3. The germline V gene has CDR1 MNHEY and CDR2 SVGEGT. The CDR3 spans 12 residues. DNA of the CDR3: TGTGCCAGCAGGACAGGGGTTCATGGCTACACCTTC. As protein: CASRTGVHGYTF.

A few counts support this clonotype. Just one base apart from a much larger clone, this may be a read error. The gene calls are TRBV5-1 and TRBJ2-6, with D perhaps TRBD1 (5 bases). The CDR3 contains 14 residues. Per the germline V gene, CDR1 is SGHRS and CDR2 is YFSETQ. CDR3 sequence: CASSLGSGANVRTF. CDR3 DNA: TGCGCCAGCAGCTTAGGTTCTGGGGCCAACGTCCGGACTTTC.

This clonotype turned up a few times. This sequence joins TRBV5-1 and TRBJ1-6; a possible D gene is TRBD1 (5 bases). Germline loops: CDR1 SGHRS, CDR2 YFSETQ. CDR3 length: 18 amino acids. V was pared by 4 bases and J by 0 bases, with 17 bases between. This CDR3 reads CASSRNDPGSSYNSPLHF. CDR3 DNA sequence: TGCGCCAGCAGCCGCAACGACCCAGGGAGCTCCTATAATTCACCCCTCCACTTT.

This clonotype has just a few counts. A read error may be the cause here, since a much bigger clone is one base away. The V call is TRBV15, the J call TRBJ2-1; D is tentatively TRBD1 or TRBD2 (6 bases each). Germline V gene lookup returns CDR1 LNHNV and CDR2 YYDKDF (reference sequence). This CDR3 is 15 amino acids long. The CDR3 region is CATSRVRGAFNGQFF. The CDR3 DNA is TGTGCCACCAGCAGGGTTAGGGGGGCCTTCAATGGGCAGTTCTTC.

The chain uses TRBV5-1 and TRBJ2-2; D may be TRBD2 (6 bases). The germline V and J ends were trimmed by 3 bases and 8 bases, with 11 bases remaining between them. Looked up from germline, CDR1 is SGHRS and CDR2 is YFSETQ. The CDR3 length is 13 residues. The CDR3 is CASSSREEGELFF. The CDR3 DNA reads TGCGCCAGCAGCTCCAGGGAGGAGGGGGAGCTGTTTTTT.